This is a list of T cell receptor beta chains from one sample in a study of T cell responses to AZD1222 COVID-19 vaccine. TCRdb keeps only in-frame clones here, not all; method: immunoSEQ multiplex PCR. This sample yields 40,000 to 55,000 clones, of which roughly 75% are seen a single time; 3.5% to 5% belongs to the top ten. Material: peripheral blood, obtained on day 0 of AZD1222 vaccination. All receptors come from an adult in good health. The CDR3 runs from the conserved cysteine through the conserved F or W. Fields, in order: clone size, D gene, V gene, J gene, CDR3 protein, CDR3 DNA. The D gene is left open where the match is weak. For some rows the clone size is stated as once, few or many, or as a class when expanded; others skip it.

abundance: NA; d_gene: NA; v_gene: TRBV5-1; j_gene: TRBJ2-7; CDR3aa: CASSFSRDVSYEQYF; CDR3nt: TGCGCCAGCAGCTTCTCCCGGGACGTATCCTACGAGCAGTACTTC
abundance: NA; d_gene: NA; v_gene: TRBV19; j_gene: TRBJ1-2; CDR3aa: CASSLANYGYTF; CDR3nt: TGTGCCAGTAGTTTAGCTAACTATGGCTACACCTTC
abundance: NA; d_gene: TRBD2; v_gene: TRBV24-1; j_gene: TRBJ2-1; CDR3aa: CATSAAGANLAGEQFF; CDR3nt: TGTGCCACCAGTGCAGCGGGGGCTAACCTTGCGGGTGAGCAGTTCTTC
abundance: once; d_gene: NA; v_gene: TRBV18; j_gene: TRBJ1-1; CDR3aa: CASSPSGGGVGSTEAFF; CDR3nt: TGTGCCAGCTCACCCTCGGGAGGGGGGGTAGGAAGCACTGAAGCTTTCTTT
abundance: NA; d_gene: TRBD1; v_gene: TRBV5-6; j_gene: TRBJ2-7; CDR3aa: CASSRPTGSSYEQYF; CDR3nt: TGTGCCAGCAGCCGCCCGACAGGGAGCTCCTACGAGCAGTACTTC
abundance: few; d_gene: NA; v_gene: TRBV3-1/TRBV3-2; j_gene: TRBJ1-5; CDR3aa: CASSQDSRGGQPQHF; CDR3nt: TGTGCCAGCAGCCAAGATTCACGTGGTGGACAGCCCCAGCATTTT
abundance: NA; d_gene: NA; v_gene: TRBV7-9; j_gene: TRBJ1-2; CDR3aa: CASSLFGPIGQHYGYTF; CDR3nt: TGTGCCAGCAGCTTATTCGGCCCCATCGGACAGCACTATGGCTACACCTTC
abundance: NA; d_gene: TRBD2; v_gene: TRBV19; j_gene: TRBJ2-2; CDR3aa: CASSTAGRAGELFF; CDR3nt: TGTGCCAGTAGTACGGCAGGGAGGGCCGGGGAGCTGTTTTTT
abundance: NA; d_gene: NA; v_gene: TRBV7-6; j_gene: TRBJ1-6; CDR3aa: CASNPVSGAISPLHF; CDR3nt: TGTGCCAGCAACCCCGTATCAGGGGCGATTTCACCCCTCCACTTT
abundance: once; d_gene: NA; v_gene: TRBV11-3; j_gene: TRBJ1-1; CDR3aa: CASSLDSQPKEAFF; CDR3nt: TGTGCCAGCAGCTTAGATTCCCAGCCGAAAGAAGCTTTCTTT
abundance: NA; d_gene: NA; v_gene: TRBV7-9; j_gene: TRBJ1-2; CDR3aa: CASSLGQGQDGYTF; CDR3nt: TGTGCCAGCAGCTTAGGCCAGGGGCAGGATGGCTACACCTTC
abundance: NA; d_gene: NA; v_gene: TRBV13; j_gene: TRBJ1-1; CDR3aa: CASSPTFGTLNAEAFF; CDR3nt: TGTGCCAGCAGCCCTACTTTCGGGACCTTGAACGCTGAAGCTTTCTTT
abundance: NA; d_gene: NA; v_gene: TRBV7-2; j_gene: TRBJ1-1; CDR3aa: CASSLGLTAEAFF; CDR3nt: TGTGCCAGCAGCTTAGGATTGACGGCTGAAGCTTTCTTT
abundance: NA; d_gene: NA; v_gene: TRBV11-2; j_gene: TRBJ2-3; CDR3aa: CASSLDPWADTQYF; CDR3nt: TGTGCCAGCAGCTTAGATCCGTGGGCAGATACGCAGTATTTT
abundance: NA; d_gene: NA; v_gene: TRBV29-1; j_gene: TRBJ1-2; CDR3aa: CSGFSYGYTF; CDR3nt: TGCAGCGGCTTTTCTTATGGCTACACCTTC
abundance: NA; d_gene: NA; v_gene: TRBV7-2; j_gene: TRBJ1-4; CDR3aa: CASSGETGTNEKLFF; CDR3nt: TGTGCCAGCAGCGGTGAGACAGGAACTAATGAAAAACTGTTTTTT
abundance: NA; d_gene: TRBD1; v_gene: TRBV6-2/TRBV6-3; j_gene: TRBJ1-5; CDR3aa: CASSFGPGQHNQPQHF; CDR3nt: TGTGCCAGCAGTTTTGGGCCGGGACAGCATAATCAGCCCCAGCATTTT